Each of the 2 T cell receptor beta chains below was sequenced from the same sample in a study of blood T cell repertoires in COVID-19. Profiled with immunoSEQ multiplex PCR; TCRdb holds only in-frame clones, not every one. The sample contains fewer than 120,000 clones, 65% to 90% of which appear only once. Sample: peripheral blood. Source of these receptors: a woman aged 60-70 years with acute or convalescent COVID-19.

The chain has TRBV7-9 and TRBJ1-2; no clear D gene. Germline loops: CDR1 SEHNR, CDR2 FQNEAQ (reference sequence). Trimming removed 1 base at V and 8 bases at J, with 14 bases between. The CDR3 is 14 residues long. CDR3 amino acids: CASSLGRNMKGYTF. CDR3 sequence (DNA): TGTGCCAGCAGCTTAGGTAGAAATATGAAGGGCTACACCTTC. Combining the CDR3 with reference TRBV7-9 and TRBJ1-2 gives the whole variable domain DTGVSQNPRHKITKRGQNVTFRCDPISEHNRLYWYRQTLGQGPEFLTYFQNEAQLEKSRLLSDRFSAERPKGSFSTLEIQRTEQGDSAMYLCASSLGRNMKGYTFGSGTRLTVV.

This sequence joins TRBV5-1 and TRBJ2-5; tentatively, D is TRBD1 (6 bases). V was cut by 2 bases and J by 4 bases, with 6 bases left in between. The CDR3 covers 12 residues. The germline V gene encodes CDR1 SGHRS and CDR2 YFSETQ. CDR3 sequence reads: CASSLQGETQYF. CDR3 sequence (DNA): TGCGCCAGCAGCTTACAGGGAGAGACCCAGTACTTC.